Described below is a single T cell receptor (beta chain) sequence and its context. Antigen: not known. Individual cDNA molecules received unique molecular identifiers. TCRdb processed the 5' RACE reads anew with MiXCR; each CDR3 protein has one entry. The table includes tens of thousands of distinct CDR3 sequences, around 10% detected once. This entry belongs to a study of early T cells in non-severe SARS-CoV-2 infection. For the study at large: Unsorted whole blood bulk RNA was sequenced, with unpaired chains.

This CDR3 region has 13 residues. Looked up from germline, CDR1 is MDHEN and CDR2 is SYDVKM. The J segment lost 5 bases and the V segment lost 5 bases, leaving 5 bases of the junction unmatched. Study-wide results and caveats: The matching step, a VDJdb search, favored anti-spike CD8 responses and missed private and CD4 specificities.

This sequence was found in an adult who was a healthcare worker with PCR-confirmed SARS-CoV-2 infection or an uninfected control (not recorded which). The chain combines TRBV28 with TRBJ2-7; 8 bases are a match to TRBD1. The sequencing sample was made of whole blood. The CDR3 DNA reads as TGTGCCAGCAGTCCGCGGACAGGGAACGAGCAGTACTTC. Its translation is CASSPRTGNEQYF.